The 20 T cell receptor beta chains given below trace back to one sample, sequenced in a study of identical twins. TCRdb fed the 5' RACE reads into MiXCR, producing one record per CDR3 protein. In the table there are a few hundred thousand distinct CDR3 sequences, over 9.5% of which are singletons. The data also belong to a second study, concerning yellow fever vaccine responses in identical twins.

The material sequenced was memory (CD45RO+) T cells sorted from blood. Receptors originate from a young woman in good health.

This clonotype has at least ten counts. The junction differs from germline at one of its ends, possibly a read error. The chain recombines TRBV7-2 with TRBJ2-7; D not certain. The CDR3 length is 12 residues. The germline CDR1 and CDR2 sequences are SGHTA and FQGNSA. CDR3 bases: TGCGCCAGCAGCTTGGTCTCCTACGAGCAGTACTTC. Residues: CASSLVSYEQYF.

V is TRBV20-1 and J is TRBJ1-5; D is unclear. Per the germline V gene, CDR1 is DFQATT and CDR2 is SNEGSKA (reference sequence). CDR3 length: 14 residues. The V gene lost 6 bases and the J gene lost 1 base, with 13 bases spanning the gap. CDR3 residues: CSAQPGRSNQPQHF. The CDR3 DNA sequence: TGCAGTGCCCAACCAGGCCGGAGCAATCAGCCCCAGCATTTT.

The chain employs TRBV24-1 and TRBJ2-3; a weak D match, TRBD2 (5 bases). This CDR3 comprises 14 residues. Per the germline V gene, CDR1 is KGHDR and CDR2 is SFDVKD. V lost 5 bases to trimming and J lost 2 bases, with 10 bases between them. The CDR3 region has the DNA TGTGCCACCAGTGCTACGCGGGCCACAGATACGCAGTATTTT. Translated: CATSATRATDTQYF.

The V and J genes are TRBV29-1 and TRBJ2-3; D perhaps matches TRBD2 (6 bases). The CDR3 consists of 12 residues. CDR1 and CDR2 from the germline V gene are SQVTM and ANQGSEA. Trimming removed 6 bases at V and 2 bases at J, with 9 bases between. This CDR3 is CSVRRDTDTQYF. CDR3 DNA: TGCAGCGTCCGGAGGGACACAGATACGCAGTATTTT.

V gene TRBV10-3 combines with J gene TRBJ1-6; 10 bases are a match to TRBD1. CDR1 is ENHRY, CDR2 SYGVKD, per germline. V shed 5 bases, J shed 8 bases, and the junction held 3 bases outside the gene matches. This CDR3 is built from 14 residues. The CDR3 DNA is TGTGCCATCAGTCTGGGACAGGGGTATTCACCCCTCCACTTT. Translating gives CAISLGQGYSPLHF.

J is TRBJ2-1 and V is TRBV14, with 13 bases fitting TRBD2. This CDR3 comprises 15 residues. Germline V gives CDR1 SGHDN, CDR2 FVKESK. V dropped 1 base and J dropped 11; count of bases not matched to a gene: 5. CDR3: CASSQAGLAGIKQFF. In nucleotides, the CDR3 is TGTGCCAGCAGCCAAGCGGGACTAGCGGGGATTAAGCAGTTCTTC.

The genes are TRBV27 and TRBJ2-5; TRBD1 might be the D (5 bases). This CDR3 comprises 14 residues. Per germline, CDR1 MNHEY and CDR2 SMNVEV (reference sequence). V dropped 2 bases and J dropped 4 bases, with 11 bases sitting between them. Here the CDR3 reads CASSLMGRTETQYF. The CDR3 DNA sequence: TGTGCCAGCAGTTTAATGGGGCGTACAGAGACCCAGTACTTC.

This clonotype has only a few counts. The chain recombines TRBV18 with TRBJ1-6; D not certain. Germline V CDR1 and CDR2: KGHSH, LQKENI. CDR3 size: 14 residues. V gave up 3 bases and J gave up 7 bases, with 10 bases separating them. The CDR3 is CASSPQADNSPLHF. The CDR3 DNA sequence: TGTGCCAGCTCACCGCAGGCTGACAATTCACCCCTCCACTTT.

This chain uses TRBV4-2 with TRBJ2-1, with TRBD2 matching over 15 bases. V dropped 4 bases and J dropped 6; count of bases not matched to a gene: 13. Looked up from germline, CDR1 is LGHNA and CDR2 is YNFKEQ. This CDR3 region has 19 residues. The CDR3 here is CASSRSGLAGGINGNEQFF. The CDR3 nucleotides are TGTGCCAGCAGCCGAAGCGGACTAGCGGGAGGGATTAATGGCAATGAGCAGTTCTTC.

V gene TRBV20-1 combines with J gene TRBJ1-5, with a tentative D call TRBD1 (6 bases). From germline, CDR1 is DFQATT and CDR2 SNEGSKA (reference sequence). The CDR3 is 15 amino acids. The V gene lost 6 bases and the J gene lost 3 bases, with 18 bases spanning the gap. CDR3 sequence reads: CSAGRTGQTNQPQHF. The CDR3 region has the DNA TGCAGTGCAGGGCGGACCGGACAGACCAATCAGCCCCAGCATTTT.

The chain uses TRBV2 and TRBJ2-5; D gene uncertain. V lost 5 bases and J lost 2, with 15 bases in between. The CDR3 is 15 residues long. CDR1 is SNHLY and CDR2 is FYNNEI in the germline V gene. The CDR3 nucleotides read TGTGCCAGCAGTCTAACCACGCTGGCTCAAGAGACCCAGTACTTC. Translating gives CASSLTTLAQETQYF.

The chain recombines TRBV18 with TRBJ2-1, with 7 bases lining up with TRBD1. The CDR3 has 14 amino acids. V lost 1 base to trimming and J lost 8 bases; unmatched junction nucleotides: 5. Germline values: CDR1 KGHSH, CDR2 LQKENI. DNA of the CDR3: TGTGCCAGCTCACCACTTAACAGGGGTCATGAGCAGTTCTTC. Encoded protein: CASSPLNRGHEQFF.

The CDR3 coding sequence is TGTGCCAGCAGCGTAGGACTAGCGAGTGAGCAGTTCTTC. Amino acid sequence: CASSVGLASEQFF. This chain links TRBV9 with TRBJ2-1, with TRBD2 identical over 8 bases. Germline trimming cut 0 bases from V and 9 bases from J; bases unmatched to any gene: 2. There are 13 residues in the CDR3. Germline values: CDR1 SGDLS, CDR2 YYNGEE.

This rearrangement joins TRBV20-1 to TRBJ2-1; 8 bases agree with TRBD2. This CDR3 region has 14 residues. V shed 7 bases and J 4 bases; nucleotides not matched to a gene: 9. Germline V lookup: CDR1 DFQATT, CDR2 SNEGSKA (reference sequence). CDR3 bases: TGCAGTGGAGTAGACGGGAGGGGTTACAATGAGCAGTTCTTC. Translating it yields CSGVDGRGYNEQFF.

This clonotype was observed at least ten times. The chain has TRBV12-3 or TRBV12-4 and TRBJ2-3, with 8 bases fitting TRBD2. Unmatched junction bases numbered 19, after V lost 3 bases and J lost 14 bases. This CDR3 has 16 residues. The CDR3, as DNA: TGTGCCAGCAGTTTTGAAAGTGGCGGGGGGCTTCAGGCTCGGTATTTT. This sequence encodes CASSFESGGGLQARYF.

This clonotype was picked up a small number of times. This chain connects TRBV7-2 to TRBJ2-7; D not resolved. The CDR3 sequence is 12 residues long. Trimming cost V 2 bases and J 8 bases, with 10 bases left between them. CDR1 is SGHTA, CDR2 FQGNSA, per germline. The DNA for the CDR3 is TGTGCCAGCAGCTTATCCACTAATCAGCAGTACTTC. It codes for CASSLSTNQQYF.

The CDR3 region is CASSLVPEQYF. CDR3 nucleotides: TGTGCCAGCAGCTTAGTGCCCGAGCAGTACTTC. This sequence joins TRBV11-2 and TRBJ2-7, with no clear D. V lost 1 base and J 6 bases, leaving 4 bases between the germline ends. CDR1 is SGHAT, CDR2 FQNNGV, per germline. The CDR3 has 11 amino acids. Using reference TRBV11-2 and TRBJ2-7 for the parts outside the CDR3, the full variable domain is EAGVAQSPRYKIIEKRQSVAFWCNPISGHATLYWYQQILGQGPKLLIQFQNNGVVDDSQLPKDRFSAERLKGVDSTLKIQPAKLEDSAVYLCASSLVPEQYFGPGTRLTVT.

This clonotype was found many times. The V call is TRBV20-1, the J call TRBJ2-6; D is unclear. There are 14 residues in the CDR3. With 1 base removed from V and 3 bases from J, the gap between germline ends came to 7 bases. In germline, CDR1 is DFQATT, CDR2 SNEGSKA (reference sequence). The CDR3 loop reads CSARGHGGANVLTF. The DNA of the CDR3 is TGCAGTGCTAGAGGCCATGGTGGGGCCAACGTCCTGACTTTC.

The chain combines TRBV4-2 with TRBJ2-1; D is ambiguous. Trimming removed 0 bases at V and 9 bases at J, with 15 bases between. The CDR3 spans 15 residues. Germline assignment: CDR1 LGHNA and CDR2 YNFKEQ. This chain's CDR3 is CASSQDTLALTEQFF. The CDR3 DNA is TGTGCCAGCAGCCAAGATACCCTGGCTTTGACTGAGCAGTTCTTC.

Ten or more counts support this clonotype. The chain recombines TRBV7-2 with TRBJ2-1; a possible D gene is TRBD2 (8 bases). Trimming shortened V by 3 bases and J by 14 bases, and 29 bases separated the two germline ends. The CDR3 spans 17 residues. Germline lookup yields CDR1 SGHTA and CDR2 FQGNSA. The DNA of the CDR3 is TGTGCCAGCAGCTTCACAGGGGAGGGGGGGGTAGCGGGATTCAAGTTCTTC. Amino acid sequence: CASSFTGEGGVAGFKFF.